Ten or more counts support the clone carrying this TCR beta chain. As yet, its antigen is unknown. This entry comes from a study of tumor-infiltrating lymphocytes in primary liver carcinoma. Study-level background: Among the tumors, stages were T1-T3 N0M0 and sizes about 4 to 10 cm.

Making TCR beta cDNA involved 400 to 600 ng total RNA and a constant-region primer. Three rounds of nested multiplex PCR with slightly modified ARM-PCR produced TCR beta libraries. Rounds one and two of PCR, each of 9 to 11 cycles, were primed with TRBV1-TRBV30 forward primers and a C-beta reverse primer. TCRdb re-called the multiplex PCR reads with MiXCR, one entry per CDR3 protein. This sample has about 97,000 distinct CDR3 sequences; around 71% occur once, and the top ten carry 12%. The tissue used was unsorted bulk material of about 19-33 mg. RNA and DNA were co-extracted from it with the AllPrep DNA/RNA mini kit. Every tumor specimen contained over 85% viable tumor cells. V lost 6 bases to trimming and J lost 3 bases; unmatched junction nucleotides: 2. The CDR3 extends over 14 amino acids. CDR1 and CDR2 (germline): MNHEY, SVGAGI. Study-wide results and caveats: Pairs of tumor regions overlapped more than tumor-adjacent and tumor-blood pairs did. Tumor tissue displayed a significantly greater top-250-clone fraction than blood (p = 0.039).

The V gene is TRBV6-5, the J gene TRBJ2-3; 11 bases line up with TRBD2. Material for sequencing was liver tumor tissue from sampling region 2. Specified subset: tumor region T2, inferior pole. This receptor was identified in a woman in her sixties with primary liver carcinoma and hepatitis B virus infection. CDR3 amino acids: CASRASGRTDTQYF. Here the CDR3 DNA reads TGTGCCAGCAGGGCTAGCGGGAGGACAGATACGCAGTATTTT.